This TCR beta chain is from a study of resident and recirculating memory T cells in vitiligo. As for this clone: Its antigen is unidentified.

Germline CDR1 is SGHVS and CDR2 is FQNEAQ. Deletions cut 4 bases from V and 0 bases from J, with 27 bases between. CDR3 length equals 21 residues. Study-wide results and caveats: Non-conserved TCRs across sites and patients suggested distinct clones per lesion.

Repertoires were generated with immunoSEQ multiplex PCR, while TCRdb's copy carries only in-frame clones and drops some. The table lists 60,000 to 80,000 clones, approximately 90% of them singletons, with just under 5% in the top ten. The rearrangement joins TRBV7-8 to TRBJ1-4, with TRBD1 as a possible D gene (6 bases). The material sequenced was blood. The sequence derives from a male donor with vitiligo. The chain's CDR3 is CASSSGPTGLGEPATNEKLFF. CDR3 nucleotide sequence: TGTGCCAGCAGCTCCGGACCGACAGGCCTAGGGGAGCCTGCAACTAATGAAAAACTGTTTTTT.